The 28 T cell receptor beta chains given below trace back to one sample, sequenced in a study of T cells in tuberculosis. Data came from immunoSEQ multiplex PCR; TCRdb stores just in-frame clones and leaves some out. Seen here are around 33,000 clones, around 90% observed once, and the top ten hold approximately 7.5%. Material for sequencing was PBMCs. These receptors originate from a donor between 5 and 29 years old with latent tuberculosis or without tuberculosis infection. Some clones in this sample may be carry-over from other donors' samples.

The chain has TRBV2 and TRBJ1-1, with 9 bases aligning to TRBD1. Germline CDR1 is SNHLY and CDR2 is FYNNEI. CDR3 length: 12 residues. V was clipped by 7 bases and J by 7 bases; unmatched bases: 4. The CDR3 coding sequence is TGTGCCAGCAACAGGGGGCCTAATGAAGCTTTCTTT. Protein product: CASNRGPNEAFF.

The genes are TRBV19 and TRBJ1-5; D is unresolved. This CDR3 has 13 amino acids. Trimming took 4 bases from V and 0 from J, leaving 4 bases between them. CDR1 is LNHDA and CDR2 is SQIVND in the germline V gene (reference sequence). CDR3 region: CASSNYSNQPQHF. The CDR3 DNA follows: TGTGCCAGTAGTAACTATAGCAATCAGCCCCAGCATTTT.

V and J are TRBV28 and TRBJ1-5; D might be TRBD1 (6 bases). The CDR3 runs to 14 residues. The germline V and J ends were trimmed by 10 bases and 4 bases, with 17 bases remaining between them. The germline V gene has CDR1 MDHEN and CDR2 SYDVKM. CDR3 sequence: CAISQGIVNQPQHF. The CDR3 DNA follows: TGTGCCATCTCACAGGGAATCGTAAATCAGCCCCAGCATTTT.

The V call is TRBV10-3, the J call TRBJ2-2; TRBD2 might be the D (5 bases). V lost 2 bases and J 4 bases, leaving 8 bases between the germline ends. Per the germline V gene, CDR1 is ENHRY and CDR2 is SYGVKD. This CDR3 contains 14 residues. The CDR3: CAISEGLITGELFF. The CDR3 DNA is TGTGCCATCAGTGAGGGACTGATCACCGGGGAGCTGTTTTTT.

The chain recombines TRBV6-5 with TRBJ2-1; TRBD1 matches at 9 bases. Germline V gene data show CDR1 as MNHEY and CDR2 as SVGAGI. With V trimmed by 4 bases and J by 10 bases, 2 bases remained unmatched. CDR3 size: 12 residues. This CDR3 reads CASSSTGGEQFF. Here the CDR3 DNA reads TGTGCCAGCAGTTCCACAGGGGGCGAGCAGTTCTTC.

The V gene is TRBV5-5, the J gene TRBJ2-1; D gene uncertain. V lost 4 bases and J lost 0, with 11 bases in between. The CDR3 covers 15 residues. CDR1 and CDR2 (germline): SGHKS, YYEKEE (reference sequence). The chain's CDR3 is CASSPLLSSYNEQFF. The CDR3 DNA follows: TGTGCCAGCAGCCCCCTACTGAGCTCCTACAATGAGCAGTTCTTC.

The V gene is TRBV2, the J gene TRBJ2-1, with D possibly being TRBD2 (5 bases). The V gene's germline CDR1 is SNHLY and CDR2 FYNNEI. Trimming removed 2 bases from V and 3 bases from J, with 14 bases in between. CDR3 size: 16 residues. The CDR3 loop reads CASSESGVLLYNEQFF. DNA of the CDR3: TGTGCCAGCAGTGAATCCGGGGTTCTACTCTACAATGAGCAGTTCTTC.

This chain connects TRBV2 to TRBJ2-1, with D possibly being TRBD1 (6 bases). Germline V gives CDR1 SNHLY, CDR2 FYNNEI. The CDR3 sequence is 13 residues long. Trimming took 2 bases from V and 8 from J, leaving 10 bases between them. CDR3 protein: CASSERRGDEQFF. In DNA form, the CDR3 reads TGTGCCAGCAGTGAACGCAGGGGCGATGAGCAGTTCTTC. Together with reference TRBV2 and TRBJ2-1, the CDR3 gives the full variable domain: EPEVTQTPSHQVTQMGQEVILRCVPISNHLYFYWYRQILGQKVEFLVSFYNNEISEKSEIFDDQFSVERPDGSNFTLKIRSTKLEDSAMYFCASSERRGDEQFFGPGTRLTVL.

The genes are TRBV4-1 and TRBJ1-5, with unresolved D. The V and J ends lost 1 base and 5 bases respectively, with 9 bases between them. Germline CDR1 MGHRA, CDR2 YSYEKL. This CDR3 has 14 residues. CDR3 in amino acids: CASSQGEFDQPQHF. Written as DNA, the CDR3 is TGCGCCAGCAGCCAAGGCGAATTCGATCAGCCCCAGCATTTT.

This clone is a singleton in its sample. V gene TRBV2 combines with J gene TRBJ1-4; D may be TRBD1 (5 bases). The CDR3 consists of 14 residues. CDR1 SNHLY and CDR2 FYNNEI come from the germline V gene. Trimming took off 7 bases at V and 8 bases at J, with 17 bases between the two ends. The CDR3 DNA follows: TGTGCCAGCACGTTAGAAGGGGAGGGGGAAAAACTGTTTTTT. Amino acid sequence: CASTLEGEGEKLFF.

V gene TRBV2 combines with J gene TRBJ2-7, with D perhaps TRBD2 (5 bases). V was shortened by 4 bases and J by 3 bases, with 13 bases between the two germline ends. Germline V CDR1 and CDR2: SNHLY, FYNNEI. This CDR3 contains 14 residues. CDR3 in amino acids: CASSAGLEIYEQYF. The CDR3 DNA is TGTGCCAGCAGTGCCGGACTCGAAATCTACGAGCAGTACTTC.

The chain links TRBV28 to TRBJ1-2; D uncertain. V shed 2 bases and J shed 7 bases, with 5 bases lying between them. The CDR3 length is 11 residues. Germline V gene data show CDR1 as MDHEN and CDR2 as SYDVKM. Here the CDR3 reads CASSLTSGYTF. The CDR3 bases are TGTGCCAGCAGTTTAACCAGTGGCTACACCTTC.

J is TRBJ1-1 and V is TRBV19; 9 nucleotides line up with TRBD1. The CDR3 totals 13 residues. J was trimmed by 2 bases and V by 9 bases; bases with no gene match: 4. The germline CDR1 and CDR2 sequences are LNHDA and SQIVND (reference sequence). CDR3 residues: CASTGGPNTEAFF. Here the CDR3 DNA reads TGTGCCAGCACAGGGGGCCCTAACACTGAAGCTTTCTTT.

The chain has TRBV28 and TRBJ2-1; perhaps TRBD2 as D (6 bases). Germline lookup yields CDR1 MDHEN and CDR2 SYDVKM. CDR3 length equals 15 residues. V lost 4 bases and J lost 7, with 17 bases in between. In DNA form, the CDR3 reads TGTGCCAGCAGTTCCCCGCGGGACTCGCCAAATGAGCAGTTCTTC. Protein: CASSSPRDSPNEQFF.

The chain has TRBV5-5 and TRBJ2-2, with 12 positions matching TRBD2. The CDR3 has 17 residues. V was clipped by 4 bases and J by 3 bases; unmatched bases: 7. Looked up from germline, CDR1 is SGHKS and CDR2 is YYEKEE (reference sequence). CDR3 protein: CASSRLAGGPYTGELFF. Written as DNA, the CDR3 is TGTGCCAGCAGCCGGCTAGCGGGAGGGCCATACACCGGGGAGCTGTTTTTT.

The count of this clone is one. The gene calls are TRBV4-2 and TRBJ1-2; D remains unclear. Germline V gives CDR1 LGHNA, CDR2 YNFKEQ. Trimming cost V 4 bases and J 1 base, with 10 bases left between them. The CDR3 has 14 residues. The CDR3 nucleotides read TGTGCCAGCAGCCCGGCCGGGAATAACTATGGCTACACCTTC. Its protein product is CASSPAGNNYGYTF.

This chain connects TRBV4-1 to TRBJ1-3; D remains unclear. CDR1 and CDR2 (germline): MGHRA, YSYEKL. CDR3 length: 14 amino acids. The V gene lost 10 bases and the J gene lost 4 bases, with 17 bases spanning the gap. CDR3 coding DNA: TGCGCCACCTCGGGAGGGTCTGACGGAAACACCATATATTTT. Protein product: CATSGGSDGNTIYF.

The genes are TRBV4-1 and TRBJ2-1; D is perhaps TRBD1 (6 bases). Trimming took 5 bases from V and 2 from J, leaving 16 bases between them. This CDR3 is built from 16 residues. From germline, CDR1 is MGHRA and CDR2 YSYEKL. The CDR3 nucleotides read TGCGCCAGCAGCGATTTCAGGGGCCCAACCTACAATGAGCAGTTCTTC. It specifies CASSDFRGPTYNEQFF.

The chain has TRBV10-3 and TRBJ2-1, with 10 bases lining up with TRBD2. Germline V gene sequence: CDR1 ENHRY, CDR2 SYGVKD. V was pared by 3 bases and J by 6 bases, with 17 bases of the junction left unmatched. The CDR3 length is 19 residues. CDR3 amino acids: CAISDKGKPGLAPTNEQFF. The CDR3 coding sequence is TGTGCCATCAGTGATAAGGGTAAACCGGGACTAGCGCCGACCAATGAGCAGTTCTTC.

This clone was counted a single time. The chain employs TRBV13 and TRBJ2-7; possible D gene TRBD2, 6 bases. The CDR3 has 14 residues. V was pared by 2 bases and J by 0 bases, with 8 bases between. Germline CDR1 reads PRHDT; CDR2 reads FYEKMQ (reference sequence). The CDR3 sequence: CASSLSGSSYEQYF. CDR3 bases: TGTGCCAGCAGCTTATCCGGGAGCTCCTACGAGCAGTACTTC.

CDR3 DNA: TGTGCCAGTATAGAGAGGCAGGGGAGCAATCAGCCCCAGCATTTT. Encoded protein: CASIERQGSNQPQHF. This chain uses TRBV19 with TRBJ1-5, with a tentative D call TRBD1 (6 bases). Trimming left V 7 bases short and J 1 base short, with 14 bases between. Germline loops: CDR1 LNHDA, CDR2 SQIVND (reference sequence). The CDR3 covers 15 residues. Variable domain in full (rest from reference TRBV19 and TRBJ1-5): DGGITQSPKYLFRKEGQNVTLSCEQNLNHDAMYWYRQDPGQGLRLIYYSQIVNDFQKGDIAEGYSVSREKKESFPLTVTSAQKNPTAFYLCASIERQGSNQPQHFGDGTRLSIL.

The rearrangement links TRBV19 to TRBJ2-7; a weak D match, TRBD2 (5 bases). V was cut by 3 bases and J by 4 bases, with 10 bases left in between. The CDR3 sequence is 13 residues long. The germline V gene encodes CDR1 LNHDA and CDR2 SQIVND (reference sequence). The CDR3 protein is CASSINGGYEQYF. CDR3 in DNA: TGTGCCAGTAGTATCAATGGAGGATACGAGCAGTACTTC.

The chain combines TRBV19 with TRBJ1-3, with D hard to call. Trimming took off 5 bases at V and 0 bases at J, with 8 bases between the two ends. The CDR3 extends over 14 amino acids. The germline V gene encodes CDR1 LNHDA and CDR2 SQIVND (reference sequence). CDR3 coding DNA: TGTGCCAGTAGTTTGGGGAGCTCTGGAAACACCATATATTTT. This encodes CASSLGSSGNTIYF.

The gene calls are TRBV27 and TRBJ2-1, with TRBD1 identical over 7 bases. The CDR3 has 14 residues. Germline CDR1 and CDR2: MNHEY and SMNVEV (reference sequence). J gave up 4 bases and V 6 bases, and 6 bases lay outside the gene matches. The CDR3 region is CASRLTTGYNEQFF. In DNA, the CDR3 is TGTGCCAGCAGGCTAACGACAGGGTACAATGAGCAGTTCTTC.

The rearrangement links TRBV13 to TRBJ1-3; D unresolved. Germline lookup yields CDR1 PRHDT and CDR2 FYEKMQ (reference sequence). The CDR3 contains 14 residues. V was pared by 5 bases and J by 0 bases, with 8 bases between. The CDR3 loop is CASSHSSSGNTIYF. In DNA form, the CDR3 reads TGTGCCAGCAGCCACTCAAGCTCTGGAAACACCATATATTTT.

V gene TRBV2 combines with J gene TRBJ2-2; 10 bases align to TRBD2. Unmatched junction bases numbered 0, after V lost 4 bases and J lost 1 base. Germline V gene data show CDR1 as SNHLY and CDR2 as FYNNEI. The CDR3 has 15 amino acids. CDR3 nucleotide sequence: TGTGCCAGCAGTGCTAGCGGGGGGAACACCGGGGAGCTGTTTTTT. It yields the protein CASSASGGNTGELFF.

This clone was seen once. The chain carries TRBV30 and TRBJ1-1; tentative D call: TRBD1 (5 bases). Trimming shortened V by 0 bases and J by 1 base, and 6 bases separated the two germline ends. Germline V gene data show CDR1 as GTSNPN and CDR2 as SVGIG (reference sequence). The CDR3 spans 13 residues. As DNA, the CDR3 is TGTGCCTGGAGTGTACAGGAGAACACTGAAGCTTTCTTT. It specifies CAWSVQENTEAFF.

The CDR3 is CASSDLNEQFF. CDR3 DNA sequence: TGCGCCAGCAGCGACTTGAATGAGCAGTTCTTC. This chain connects TRBV4-1 to TRBJ2-1; no reliable D call. The CDR3 contains 11 residues. Trimming pared 5 bases from V and 7 bases from J, leaving 6 bases between. Per germline, CDR1 MGHRA and CDR2 YSYEKL.